This TCR beta chain was recovered during a study of Ad26.COV2.S vaccination and SARS-CoV-2 variants. To note about this clone: Its target is not known.

Profiling relied on immunoSEQ multiplex PCR, and the TCRdb table lists in-frame clones only, not all of them. The sample has about 250,000 clones, roughly 87% seen once; the top ten hold less than 3%. Indicated treatment: around 19 received Ad26.COV2.S at low or high dose, single or two shots; 5 received placebo; per-sample allocation not given. On day 63 after the first injection, vaccine and placebo recipients gave samples. Trimming removed 0 bases from V and 1 base from J, with 11 bases in between. The germline CDR1 and CDR2 sequences are KGHDR and SFDVKD. The length of the CDR3 is 16 residues. General study findings and limits: Placebo and vaccine recipients had non-spike TCR breadth that was similar.

The specimen comprised peripheral blood, sampled in a trial of Ad26.COV2.S vaccine versus placebo. V gene TRBV24-1 combines with J gene TRBJ1-2, with D hard to call. The origin of this receptor is a person between 18 and 65 years old who received the Ad26.COV2.S COVID-19 vaccine or a placebo. The CDR3 coding sequence is TGTGCCACCAGTGATTTGACAGTACTCATTAACTATGGCTACACCTTC. It specifies CATSDLTVLINYGYTF.